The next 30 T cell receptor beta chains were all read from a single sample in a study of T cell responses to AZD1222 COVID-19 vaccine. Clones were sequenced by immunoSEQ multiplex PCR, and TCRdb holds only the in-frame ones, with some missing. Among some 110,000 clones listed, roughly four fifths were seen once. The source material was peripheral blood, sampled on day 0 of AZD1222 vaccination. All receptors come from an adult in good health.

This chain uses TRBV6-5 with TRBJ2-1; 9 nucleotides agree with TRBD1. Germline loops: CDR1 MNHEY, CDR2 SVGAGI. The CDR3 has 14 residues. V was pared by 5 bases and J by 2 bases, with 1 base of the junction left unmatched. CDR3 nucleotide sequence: TGTGCCAGCAGTCGACAGGGGGCCTACAATGAGCAGTTCTTC. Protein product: CASSRQGAYNEQFF.

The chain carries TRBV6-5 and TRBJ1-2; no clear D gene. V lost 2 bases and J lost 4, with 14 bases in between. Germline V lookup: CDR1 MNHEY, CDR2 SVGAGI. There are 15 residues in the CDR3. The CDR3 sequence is CASSYGRPSSYGYTF. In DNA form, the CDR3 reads TGTGCCAGCAGTTACGGCAGGCCTTCCTCCTATGGCTACACCTTC.

CDR3 in DNA: TGTGCCAGCTCACGAAAGGGGTACGAGCAGTACTTC. It translates to CASSRKGYEQYF. This chain uses TRBV28 with TRBJ2-7; a possible D gene is TRBD1 (5 bases). CDR1 and CDR2 from the germline V gene are MDHEN and SYDVKM. There are 12 residues in the CDR3. Trimming cost V 8 bases and J 4 bases, with 12 bases left between them.

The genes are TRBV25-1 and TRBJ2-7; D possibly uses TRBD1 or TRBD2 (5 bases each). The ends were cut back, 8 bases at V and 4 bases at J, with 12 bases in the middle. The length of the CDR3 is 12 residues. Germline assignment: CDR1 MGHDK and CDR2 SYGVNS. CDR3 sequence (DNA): TGTGCCAGCTCCGGGGCTAGGTACGAGCAGTACTTC. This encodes CASSGARYEQYF.

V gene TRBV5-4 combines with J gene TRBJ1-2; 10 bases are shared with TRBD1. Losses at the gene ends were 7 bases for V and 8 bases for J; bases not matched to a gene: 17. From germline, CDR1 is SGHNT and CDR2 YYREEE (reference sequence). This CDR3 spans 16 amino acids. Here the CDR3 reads CASGTGTGVLRGGYTF. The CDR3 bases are TGTGCCAGCGGCACCGGGACAGGGGTTCTAAGAGGCGGCTACACCTTC.

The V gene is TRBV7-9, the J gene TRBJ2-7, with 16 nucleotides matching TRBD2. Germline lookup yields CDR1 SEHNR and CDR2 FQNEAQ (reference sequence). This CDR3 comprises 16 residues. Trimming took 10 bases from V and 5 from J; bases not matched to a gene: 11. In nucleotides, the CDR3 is TGTGCCACTTCCTCCGGGACTAGCGGGAGGGGCGACGAGCAGTACTTC. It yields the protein CATSSGTSGRGDEQYF.

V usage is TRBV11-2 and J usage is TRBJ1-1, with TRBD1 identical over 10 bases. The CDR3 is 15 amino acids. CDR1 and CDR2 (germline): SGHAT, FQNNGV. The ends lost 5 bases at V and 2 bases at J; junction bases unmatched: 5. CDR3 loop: CASSTRTGGNTEAFF. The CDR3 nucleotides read TGTGCCAGCAGCACCCGGACAGGGGGAAACACTGAAGCTTTCTTT. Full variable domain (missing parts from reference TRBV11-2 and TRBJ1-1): EAGVAQSPRYKIIEKRQSVAFWCNPISGHATLYWYQQILGQGPKLLIQFQNNGVVDDSQLPKDRFSAERLKGVDSTLKIQPAKLEDSAVYLCASSTRTGGNTEAFFGQGTRLTVV.

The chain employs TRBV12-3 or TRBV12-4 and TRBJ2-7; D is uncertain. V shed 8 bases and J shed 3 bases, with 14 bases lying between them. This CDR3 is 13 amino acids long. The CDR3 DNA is TGTGCCAGCGCTCTGGGTGGTCTCTACGAGCAGTACTTC. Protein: CASALGGLYEQYF.

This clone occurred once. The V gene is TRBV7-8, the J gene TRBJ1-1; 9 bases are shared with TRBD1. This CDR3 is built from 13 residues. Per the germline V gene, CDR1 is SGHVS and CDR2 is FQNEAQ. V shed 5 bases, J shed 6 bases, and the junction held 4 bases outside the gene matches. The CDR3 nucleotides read TGTGCCAGCAGCGAACAGGGGGCCCCTGAAGCTTTCTTT. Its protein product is CASSEQGAPEAFF.

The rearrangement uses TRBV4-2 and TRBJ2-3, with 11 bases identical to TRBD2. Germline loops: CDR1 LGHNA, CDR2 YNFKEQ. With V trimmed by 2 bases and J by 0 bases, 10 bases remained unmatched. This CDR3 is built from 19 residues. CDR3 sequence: CASSQFLIAGGTSTDTQYF. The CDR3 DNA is TGTGCCAGCAGCCAATTTTTGATAGCGGGAGGGACTAGCACAGATACGCAGTATTTT.

The CDR3, as DNA: TGTGCCAGCAGGCCGACCGGGACAGGGGTGTACGAGCAGTACTTC. Protein sequence: CASRPTGTGVYEQYF. The rearrangement joins TRBV6-5 to TRBJ2-7, with 10 bases lining up with TRBD1. Germline lookup yields CDR1 MNHEY and CDR2 SVGAGI. V shed 6 bases, J shed 4 bases, and the junction held 9 bases outside the gene matches. CDR3 length: 15 residues.

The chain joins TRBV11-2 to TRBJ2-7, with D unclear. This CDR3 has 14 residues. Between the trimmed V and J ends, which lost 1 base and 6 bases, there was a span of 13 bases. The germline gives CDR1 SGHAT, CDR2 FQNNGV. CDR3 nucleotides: TGTGCCAGCAGCTTAGGGTCTAGGATTGGCGAGCAGTACTTC. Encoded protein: CASSLGSRIGEQYF. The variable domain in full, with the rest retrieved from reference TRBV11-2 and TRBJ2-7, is EAGVAQSPRYKIIEKRQSVAFWCNPISGHATLYWYQQILGQGPKLLIQFQNNGVVDDSQLPKDRFSAERLKGVDSTLKIQPAKLEDSAVYLCASSLGSRIGEQYFGPGTRLTVT.

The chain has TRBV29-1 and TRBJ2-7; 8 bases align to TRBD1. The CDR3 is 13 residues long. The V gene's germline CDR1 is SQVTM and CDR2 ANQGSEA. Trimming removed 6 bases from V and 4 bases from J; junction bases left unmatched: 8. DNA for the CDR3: TGCAGCGTGGCCCAGGGGGCCGATTACGAGCAGTACTTC. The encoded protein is CSVAQGADYEQYF.

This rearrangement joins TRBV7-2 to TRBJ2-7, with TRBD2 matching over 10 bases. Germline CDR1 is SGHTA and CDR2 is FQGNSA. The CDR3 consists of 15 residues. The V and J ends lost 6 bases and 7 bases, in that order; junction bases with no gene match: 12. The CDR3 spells CASSSSSGGLTEQYF. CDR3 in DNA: TGTGCCAGCAGTTCATCTAGCGGGGGCCTGACAGAGCAGTACTTC.

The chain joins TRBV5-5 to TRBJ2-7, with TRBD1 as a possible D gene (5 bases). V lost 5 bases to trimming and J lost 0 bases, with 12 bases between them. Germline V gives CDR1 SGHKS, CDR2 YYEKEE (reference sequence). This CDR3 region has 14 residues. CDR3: CASRTALSSYEQYF. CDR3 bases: TGTGCCAGCAGGACAGCTTTGAGCTCCTACGAGCAGTACTTC.

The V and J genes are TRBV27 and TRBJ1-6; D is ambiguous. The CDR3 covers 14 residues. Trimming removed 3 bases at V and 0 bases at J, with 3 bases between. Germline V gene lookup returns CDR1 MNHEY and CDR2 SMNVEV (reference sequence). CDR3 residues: CASSFGSYNSPLHF. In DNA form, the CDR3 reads TGTGCCAGCAGTTTTGGCTCCTATAATTCACCCCTCCACTTT.

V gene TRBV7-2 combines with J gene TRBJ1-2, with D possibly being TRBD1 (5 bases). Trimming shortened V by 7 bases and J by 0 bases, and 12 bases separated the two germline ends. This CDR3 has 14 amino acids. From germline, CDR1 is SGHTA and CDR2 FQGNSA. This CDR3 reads CASTPGTANYGYTF. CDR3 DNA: TGTGCCAGCACCCCCGGGACTGCTAACTATGGCTACACCTTC.

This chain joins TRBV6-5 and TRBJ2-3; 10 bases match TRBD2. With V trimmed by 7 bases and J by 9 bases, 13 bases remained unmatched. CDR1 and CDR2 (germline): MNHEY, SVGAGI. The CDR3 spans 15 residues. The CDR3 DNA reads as TGTGCCAGCACCGAAGTCCTTTTAGCGGGAGGCACGCAGTATTTT. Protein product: CASTEVLLAGGTQYF.

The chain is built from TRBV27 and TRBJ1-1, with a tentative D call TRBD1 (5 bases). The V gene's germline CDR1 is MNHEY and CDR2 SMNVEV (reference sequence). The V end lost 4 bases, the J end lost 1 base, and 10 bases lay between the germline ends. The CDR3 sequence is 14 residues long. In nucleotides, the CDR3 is TGTGCCAGCAGTTCCCAGGGTGGGAACACTGAAGCTTTCTTT. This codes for CASSSQGGNTEAFF.

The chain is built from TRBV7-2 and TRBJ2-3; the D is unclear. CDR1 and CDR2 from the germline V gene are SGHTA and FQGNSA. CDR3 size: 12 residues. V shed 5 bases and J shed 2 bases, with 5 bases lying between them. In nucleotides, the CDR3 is TGTGCCAGCAGCCCGAACACAGATACGCAGTATTTT. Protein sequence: CASSPNTDTQYF.

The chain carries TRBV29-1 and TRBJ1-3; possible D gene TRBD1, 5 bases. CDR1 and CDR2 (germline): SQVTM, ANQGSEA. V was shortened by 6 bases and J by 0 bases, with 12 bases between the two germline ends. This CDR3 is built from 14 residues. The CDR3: CSVRLGGSGNTIYF. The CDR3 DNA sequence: TGCAGCGTCAGGCTGGGGGGCTCTGGAAACACCATATATTTT.

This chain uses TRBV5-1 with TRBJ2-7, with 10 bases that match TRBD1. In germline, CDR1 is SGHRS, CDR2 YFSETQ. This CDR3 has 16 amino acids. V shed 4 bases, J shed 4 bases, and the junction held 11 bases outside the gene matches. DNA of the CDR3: TGCGCCAGCAGCCCCGGATTGACAGGGGGCTTGTACGAGCAGTACTTC. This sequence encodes CASSPGLTGGLYEQYF.

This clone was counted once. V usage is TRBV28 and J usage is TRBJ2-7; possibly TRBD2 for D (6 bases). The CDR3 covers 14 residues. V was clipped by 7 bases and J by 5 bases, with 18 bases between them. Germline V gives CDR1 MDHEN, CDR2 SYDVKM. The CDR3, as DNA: TGTGCCAGCACCAAAGCGGGTCGGATCGACGAGCAGTACTTC. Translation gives CASTKAGRIDEQYF.

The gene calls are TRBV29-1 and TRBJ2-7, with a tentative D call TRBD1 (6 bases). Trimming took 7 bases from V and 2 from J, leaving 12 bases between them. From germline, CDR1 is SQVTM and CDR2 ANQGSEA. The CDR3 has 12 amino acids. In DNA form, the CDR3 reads TGCAGCGCAAACAGGGAGCCCTACGAGCAGTACTTC. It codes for CSANREPYEQYF.

CDR3 DNA: TGTGCCAGCAGCATAAGGACAGGGGACACCGGGGAGCTGTTTTTT. Its translation: CASSIRTGDTGELFF. The chain employs TRBV6-5 and TRBJ2-2; TRBD1 aligns across 9 bases. V dropped 6 bases and J dropped 3; count of bases not matched to a gene: 5. The CDR3 totals 15 residues. CDR1 is MNHEY, CDR2 SVGAGI, per germline.

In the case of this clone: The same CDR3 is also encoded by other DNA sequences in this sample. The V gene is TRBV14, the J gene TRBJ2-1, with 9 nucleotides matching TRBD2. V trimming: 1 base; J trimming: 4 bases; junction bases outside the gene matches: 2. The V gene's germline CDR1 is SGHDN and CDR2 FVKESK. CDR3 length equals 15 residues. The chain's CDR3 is CASSQGSGGYNEQFF. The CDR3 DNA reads TGTGCCAGCAGCCAAGGTAGCGGGGGATACAATGAGCAGTTCTTC.

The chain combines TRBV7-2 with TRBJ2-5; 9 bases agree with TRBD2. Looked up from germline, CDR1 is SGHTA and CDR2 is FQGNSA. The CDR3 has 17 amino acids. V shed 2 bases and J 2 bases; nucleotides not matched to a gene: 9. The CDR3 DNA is TGTGCCAGCAGCTTAAACCCACTAGCGGGCCTTCAAGAGACCCAGTACTTC. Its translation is CASSLNPLAGLQETQYF.

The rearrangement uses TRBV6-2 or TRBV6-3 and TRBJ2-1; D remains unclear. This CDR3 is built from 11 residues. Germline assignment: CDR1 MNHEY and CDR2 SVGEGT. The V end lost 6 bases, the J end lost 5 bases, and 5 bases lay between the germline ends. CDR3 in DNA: TGTGCCAGCAGCCACCACAATGAGCAGTTCTTC. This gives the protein CASSHHNEQFF.

The CDR3: CASSGRANEQFF. The CDR3 region has the DNA TGTGCCAGCAGTGGGAGGGCCAATGAGCAGTTCTTC. The rearrangement joins TRBV2 to TRBJ2-1, with D perhaps TRBD2 (6 bases). V was shortened by 4 bases and J by 6 bases, with 7 bases between the two germline ends. Germline V gives CDR1 SNHLY, CDR2 FYNNEI. The CDR3 contains 12 residues.

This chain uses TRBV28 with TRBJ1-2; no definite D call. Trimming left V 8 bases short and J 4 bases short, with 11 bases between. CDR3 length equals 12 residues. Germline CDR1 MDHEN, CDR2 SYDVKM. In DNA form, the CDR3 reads TGTGCCAGCGGAACTCAGGCCTATGGCTACACCTTC. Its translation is CASGTQAYGYTF.